The following is a TCR beta chain sequence with its context. Trimming removed 5 bases from V and 0 bases from J, with 10 bases in between. The CDR3 sequence is 14 residues long. Germline CDR1 MNHNS, CDR2 SASEGT. These data belong to a study of Graves' ophthalmopathy and Graves' hyperthyroidism. The term stable hyperthyroidism indicated an absence of ophthalmopathy within 18 months of follow-up. Exclusion covered patients with other autoimmune diseases or uncontrolled infections (as well as pregnancy or lactation). A diagnosis was made from clinical symptoms together with serum thyroxine, TRAb, thyroid ultrasound and orbital computed tomography. The authors amplified TCR beta CDR3 regions, and they did so from RNA transcripts for repertoire sequencing. The authors performed first-round RT-PCR with HTBI primers and then a second-round multiplex PCR. TCRdb itself ran the multiplex PCR reads through MiXCR, one entry per CDR3 protein. The sample consists of a few hundred thousand distinct CDR3 sequences, about 17% of them appearing once.

This sequence joins TRBV6-1 and TRBJ1-2; tentative D call: TRBD1 (5 bases). Input material: peripheral blood. This clonotype was obtained from an adult woman with stable Graves' hyperthyroidism. CDR3 region: CASSMDKTNYGYTF. CDR3 nucleotides: TGTGCCAGCAGTATGGACAAAACTAACTATGGCTACACCTTC.